Below, 16 T cell receptor beta chains from the same sample are listed, as sequenced in a study of blood T cells in healthy people across ages. Combining a sample-barcoded 5' primer with a J-beta primer mix, a second PCR ran for about 7 to 11 cycles. One entry per CDR3 protein results from TCRdb running MiXCR on the 5' RACE reads. The sample carries roughly 500,000 distinct CDR3 sequences, approximately 25% recorded once. This same sample was also taken into another study, of T cells of mothers and their children.

Input material: blood. Every receptor here comes from a boy under 18 in good health.

The rearrangement links TRBV28 to TRBJ1-3; no firm D call. The CDR3 has 12 amino acids. The germline V gene encodes CDR1 MDHEN and CDR2 SYDVKM. The V end lost 7 bases, the J end lost 4 bases, and 8 bases lay between the germline ends. The CDR3 loop is CASNGMGNTIYF. CDR3 nucleotides: TGTGCCAGCAATGGGATGGGAAACACCATATATTTT. Drawing the rest from reference TRBV28 and TRBJ1-3, the complete variable domain is DVKVTQSSRYLVKRTGEKVFLECVQDMDHENMFWYRQDPGLGLRLIYFSYDVKMKEKGDIPEGYSVSREKKERFSLILESASTNQTSMYLCASNGMGNTIYFGEGSWLTVV.

This clonotype came up a few times. The chain has TRBV27 and TRBJ1-2; a possible D gene is TRBD1 (6 bases). Trimming pared 6 bases from V and 6 bases from J, leaving 20 bases between. CDR1 is MNHEY and CDR2 is SMNVEV in the germline V gene (reference sequence). CDR3 size: 15 residues. The CDR3 protein is CASSGRGAGADGYTF. As DNA, the CDR3 is TGTGCCAGCAGCGGGAGGGGGGCAGGGGCGGATGGCTACACCTTC.

This clonotype was detected only a few times. The junction differs from germline at one of its ends, possibly a read error. This rearrangement joins TRBV6-6 to TRBJ2-5; D is unresolved. Germline-derived CDR1 and CDR2 are MNHNY and SVGAGI (reference sequence). This CDR3 contains 12 residues. The CDR3: CASSYYPTHLDF. The CDR3 DNA follows: TGTGCCAGCAGTTACTACCCCACGCATCTGGACTTC.

This clonotype was seen only once. V and J are TRBV27 and TRBJ2-3; no firm D call. V was cut by 5 bases and J by 0 bases, with 15 bases left in between. Germline V gene data show CDR1 as MNHEY and CDR2 as SMNVEV (reference sequence). This CDR3 spans 16 amino acids. The CDR3 DNA is TGTGCCAGCAGTCAGAGCAGGAGTGGGAGCACAGATACGCAGTATTTT. Its protein product is CASSQSRSGSTDTQYF.

The chain carries TRBV12-3 or TRBV12-4 and TRBJ2-5; TRBD2 might be the D (5 bases). V gave up 3 bases and J gave up 3 bases, with 8 bases separating them. The CDR3 is 13 residues long. The CDR3 DNA reads TGTGCCAGCAGTTTCAAGCGGAAAGAGACCCAGTACTTC. As protein: CASSFKRKETQYF.

The chain is built from TRBV12-3 or TRBV12-4 and TRBJ1-1, with 7 bases aligning to TRBD1. After removal of 4 bases from V and 6 bases from J, the junction contained 11 bases not matched to a gene. The CDR3 sequence is 15 residues long. This CDR3 reads CASSSGQVVDAEAFF. The CDR3 coding sequence is TGTGCCAGCAGTTCCGGACAGGTGGTAGACGCTGAAGCTTTCTTT.

This clonotype occurred a few times. This chain links TRBV19 with TRBJ2-5; TRBD2 matches 9 bases. Gene TRBJ2-1 matches the end of the DNA better, so the J call may be wrong. Germline CDR1 reads LNHDA; CDR2 reads SQIVND (reference sequence). CDR3 length: 15 amino acids. In DNA form, the CDR3 reads TGTGCCAGTAGTATGGGGCCTAGCGGGAACAATGAGCAGTTCTTC. Amino acids: CASSMGPSGNNEQFF.

V and J are TRBV7-2 and TRBJ1-6, with D possibly TRBD1 on 6 matching bases. V shed 4 bases and J shed 4 bases, with 14 bases lying between them. CDR3 length equals 16 residues. Per the germline V gene, CDR1 is SGHTA and CDR2 is FQGNSA. DNA of the CDR3: TGTGCCAGCAGCTCAAACAGGGAGCAATATAATTCACCCCTCCACTTT. Translated: CASSSNREQYNSPLHF.

This clonotype was observed a few times. V and J are TRBV11-2 and TRBJ2-2, with 7 bases that match TRBD1. Germline V gene sequence: CDR1 SGHAT, CDR2 FQNNGV. The CDR3 runs 14 residues. Trimming at V came to 6 bases and at J to 4 bases, leaving 5 bases not matched to a gene. The CDR3, as DNA: TGTGCCAGCAGTCACAGGGGCCTCACCGGGGAGCTGTTTTTT. Its translation: CASSHRGLTGELFF. The variable domain in full, with the rest retrieved from reference TRBV11-2 and TRBJ2-2, is EAGVAQSPRYKIIEKRQSVAFWCNPISGHATLYWYQQILGQGPKLLIQFQNNGVVDDSQLPKDRFSAERLKGVDSTLKIQPAKLEDSAVYLCASSHRGLTGELFFGEGSRLTVL.

This clonotype was seen a handful of times. A junction boundary mismatches the germline segment, possibly from a read error. The CDR3 DNA reads as TGCGCCAGCAGTTATCTGGACAGGGCCCGCTACGAGCAGTATTTC. This gives the protein CASSYLDRARYEQYF. The chain combines TRBV6-5 with TRBJ2-7; 8 bases are a match to TRBD1. The V gene's germline CDR1 is MNHEY and CDR2 SVGAGI. The CDR3 is 15 amino acids.

This chain joins TRBV9 and TRBJ2-5; TRBD1 aligns across 10 bases. Trimming removed 0 bases from V and 5 bases from J; junction bases left unmatched: 4. The germline CDR1 and CDR2 sequences are SGDLS and YYNGEE. The CDR3 is made up of 15 amino acids. CDR3 DNA sequence: TGTGCCAGCAGCGTAGGACAGGGGGCCTTGGAGACCCAGTACTTC. Protein: CASSVGQGALETQYF.

The chain has TRBV6-5 and TRBJ1-3; D perhaps matches TRBD1 (5 bases). Germline values: CDR1 MNHEY, CDR2 SVGAGI. Trimming pared 4 bases from V and 4 bases from J, leaving 11 bases between. This CDR3 region has 14 residues. The CDR3 DNA reads TGTGCCAGCAGTTTACAGGATCTCGGAAACACCATATATTTT. Translation gives CASSLQDLGNTIYF.

The V and J genes are TRBV15 and TRBJ2-5; TRBD2 aligns across 13 bases. This CDR3 is 17 amino acids long. V shed 2 bases and J 4 bases; nucleotides not matched to a gene: 7. Germline CDR1 is LNHNV and CDR2 is YYDKDF (reference sequence). The CDR3 DNA sequence: TGTGCCACCAGCAGATCTGGGGGACTAGCGGGATCAGAGACCCAGTACTTC. Translated, it gives CATSRSGGLAGSETQYF.

This clonotype has more than one count but fewer than ten. The chain has TRBV29-1 and TRBJ2-1; a possible D gene is TRBD1 (7 bases). Judging by the DNA end, TRBJ2-7 fits better; the J call may be wrong. The V gene's germline CDR1 is SQVTM and CDR2 ANQGSEA. CDR3 size: 14 residues. The CDR3 spells CSVEGRQGVYEQYF. CDR3 sequence (DNA): TGCAGCGTTGAGGGGAGGCAGGGGGTGTACGAGCAGTACTTC.

This clonotype has just a few counts. The J gene is TRBJ1-2, the V gene TRBV29-1; 9 bases match TRBD1. Germline V gives CDR1 SQVTM, CDR2 ANQGSEA. The CDR3 runs to 14 residues. V lost 7 bases, J lost 8 bases, and 14 bases stayed unmatched. CDR3 amino acids: CSATALTGGFGYTF. For the CDR3, the DNA is TGCAGCGCTACGGCTTTAACAGGGGGCTTCGGCTACACCTTC.

On this clonotype itself: An end of the junction differs from the germline gene, which may be a read error. The chain employs TRBV11-2 and TRBJ1-1; 8 bases fit TRBD1. Germline V gene lookup returns CDR1 SGHAT and CDR2 FQNNGV. This CDR3 has 15 residues. The CDR3 bases are TGTGCCAGCAGATGGGAGGGACAGGCGAACACTGAAGCTTTGTTT. This gives the protein CASRWEGQANTEALF.